This entry concerns a single T cell receptor delta chain. This DNA translates differently at residue 19 from the TCRdb protein, which is that of a much larger clone; a read error is likely, and the protein shown is the DNA's own translation. Sequencing covered both gamma and delta TCR chains per sample. TCRdb reanalyzed the multiplex PCR reads using CATT. The repertoire holds 80,000 to 95,000 delta-chain clones, 1.4% to 1.5% seen once, with 8.5% to 10% in the top ten. This sample was taken from a study of γδ T cells in repeated Plasmodium falciparum infection. Study in general: Four controlled malaria infections with P. falciparum NF54 spanned roughly 97 weeks. Timepoints: baseline, immediately before selected infections, and 21 days after every infection.

The source is a pool of human donors (malaria-infected and uninfected, not separated). The specimen was gamma-delta T cells from blood.

The CDR3: CACDTERVHSRGWGMLADRLIF. CDR3 DNA: TGTGCCTGTGACACCGAGAGAGTACACTCCCGGGGATGGGGGATGTTGGCCGATAGACTCATCTTT. This chain uses TRDV2 with TRDJ1; 8 nucleotides line up with TRDD3. Because TCRdb records no J gene, it was assigned here through a match of the DNA to germline. This CDR3 region has 22 residues. Per germline, CDR1 GEAIGNYY and CDR2 EKD.